The clone carrying this TCR beta chain was observed many times. Its antigen remains unknown. This sample is part of a study of CD8 T cells in ankylosing spondylitis. TCRdb itself ran the 5' RACE reads through MiXCR, one entry per CDR3 protein. There are fewer than 500,000 distinct CDR3 sequences in the sample; about 22% occur only once, and 16% lies in the top ten. J gave up 2 bases and V 4 bases, and 7 bases lay outside the gene matches. Germline CDR1 is SGHRS and CDR2 is YFSETQ. CDR3 length: 15 amino acids. Overall study findings and caveats: Typical of ankylosing spondylitis blood, it appeared, was a TCR beta motif of eight highly homologous variants.

V is TRBV5-1 and J is TRBJ2-3, with 7 bases that match TRBD1. The origin of this receptor is a male donor with ankylosing spondylitis. The source material was blood, either unsorted or a sorted T cell fraction (not recorded which). The CDR3 DNA is TGCGCCAGCAGCACTCAGACAGGGTCCACAGATACGCAGTATTTT. It yields the protein CASSTQTGSTDTQYF. Full variable domain (rest looked up from reference TRBV5-1 and TRBJ2-3): KAGVTQTPRYLIKTRGQQVTLSCSPISGHRSVSWYQQTPGQGLQFLFEYFSETQRNKGNFPGRFSGRQFSNSRSEMNVSTLELGDSALYLCASSTQTGSTDTQYFGPGTRLTVL.